The clone carrying this T cell receptor beta chain was picked up a small number of times. Only in-frame clones appear in the TCRdb table, and some are missing; sequencing was by immunoSEQ multiplex PCR. The sample lists some 680,000 clones, more than 70% occurring once. The length of the CDR3 is 15 residues. V lost 4 bases to trimming and J lost 0 bases, with 10 bases between them. The germline V gene encodes CDR1 MDHEN and CDR2 SYDVKM. None of the donors, who were healthy HIV-negative adults, had recently had acute infections or vaccinations. The sample is drawn from a study of shared clonotypes between healthy human individuals. Across the study: Per-donor plates numbered three CD4 naive, three CD4 memory, two CD8 naive and one CD8 memory.

Sequenced input: memory CD4+ T cells sorted from blood. As for subset: CD45RA-negative fraction. The genes are TRBV28 and TRBJ1-5; maybe TRBD1 (5 bases). This TCR was recovered from a young woman in good health. The chain's CDR3 is CASSWGVDSNQPQHF. In nucleotides, the CDR3 is TGTGCCAGCAGTTGGGGGGTCGATAGCAATCAGCCCCAGCATTTT.